This TCR beta chain appears in the sequencing data of a study of shared clonotypes between healthy human individuals. The repertoire was sequenced with immunoSEQ multiplex PCR; TCRdb's copy has only in-frame clones and lacks some. The sample holds about half a million clones; about 72% are singletons and the top ten take around 13%. The sequence was collected from a woman aged 35 to 49 in good health. Some clones in this sample may be carry-over from other donors' samples. The source material was PBMCs.

CDR3 bases: TGTGCCAGCAGCTTAAGACAGGGTCTACATCCAGGGGAGCTGTTTTTT. This encodes CASSLRQGLHPGELFF. The chain joins TRBV7-3 to TRBJ2-2, with TRBD1 identical over 7 bases. The junction had 10 bases not matched to a gene; V was cut back by 1 base and J by 8 bases. This CDR3 contains 16 residues. Germline assignment: CDR1 SGHTA and CDR2 FQGTGA.